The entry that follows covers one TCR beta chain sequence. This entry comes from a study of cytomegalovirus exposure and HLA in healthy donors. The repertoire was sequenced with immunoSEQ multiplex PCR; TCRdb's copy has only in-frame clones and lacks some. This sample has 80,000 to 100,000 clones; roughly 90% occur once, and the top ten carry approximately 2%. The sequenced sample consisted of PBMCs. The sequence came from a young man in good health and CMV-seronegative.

CDR3 protein: CASSMQGVSGELFF. Here the CDR3 DNA reads TGCGCCAGCAGCATGCAAGGGGTTTCCGGGGAGCTGTTTTTT. The rearrangement joins TRBV5-1 to TRBJ2-2, with D possibly matching TRBD1 (5 bases). The V and J ends lost 4 bases and 6 bases respectively, with 13 bases between them. The CDR3 is 14 amino acids. Germline assignment: CDR1 SGHRS and CDR2 YFSETQ.